The next 20 T cell receptor beta chains were all read from a single sample in a study of regulatory T cells in long-lasting Graves disease. Construction of TCR beta libraries relied on iRepertoire HTBI primers and on Arm-PCR targeting CDR3 regions. TCRdb re-analysed the multiplex PCR reads in MiXCR, keeping a single row per CDR3 protein. The sample has 370,000 or so distinct CDR3 sequences, about 17% seen once. The time point: newly diagnosed GD, antithyroid drugs for less than 3 months. PBMC-extracted RNA yielded the TCR library. The sample was also reused in another study, on T cells in Graves' hyperthyroidism and ophthalmopathy.

The sequences come from peripheral blood mononuclear cells (PBMCs), collected at new diagnosis, from a patient treated with antithyroid drugs. These receptors came from a young woman with Graves disease.

This clonotype was found many times. The V call is TRBV7-6, the J call TRBJ1-3; D is perhaps TRBD1 (6 bases). The V gene lost 2 bases and the J gene lost 0 bases, with 8 bases spanning the gap. The V gene's germline CDR1 is SGHVS and CDR2 FNYEAQ. CDR3 size: 15 residues. The chain's CDR3 is CASSLYRVSGNTIYF. The DNA for the CDR3 is TGTGCCAGCAGCTTATACAGGGTCTCTGGAAACACCATATATTTT.

This clonotype appeared many times. J is TRBJ2-5 and V is TRBV7-8, with 8 bases lining up with TRBD2. With V trimmed by 3 bases and J by 2 bases, 20 bases remained unmatched. The CDR3 has 20 residues. Germline V CDR1 and CDR2: SGHVS, FQNEAQ. The CDR3 sequence is CASSFPPPGALAAVQETQYF. CDR3 nucleotides: TGTGCCAGCAGCTTCCCCCCCCCCGGGGCACTAGCGGCAGTTCAAGAGACCCAGTACTTC.

The chain uses TRBV19 and TRBJ1-5; D may be TRBD1 (5 bases). V was shortened by 3 bases and J by 5 bases, with 11 bases between the two germline ends. The germline gives CDR1 LNHDA, CDR2 SQIVND (reference sequence). This CDR3 is built from 14 residues. As DNA, the CDR3 is TGTGCCAGTAGTATGCAGGGAACCCATCAGCCCCAGCATTTT. Translating it yields CASSMQGTHQPQHF.

This clonotype was seen ten or more times. J is TRBJ1-2 and V is TRBV3-1; D is uncertain. The germline V gene has CDR1 LGHDT and CDR2 YNNKEL (reference sequence). CDR3 length: 12 residues. V gave up 3 bases and J gave up 8 bases, with 10 bases separating them. CDR3 in amino acids: CASSQPFDGYTF. CDR3 coding DNA: TGTGCCAGCAGCCAGCCTTTTGACGGCTACACCTTC.

This chain uses TRBV15 with TRBJ2-1; 9 bases fit TRBD2. Germline CDR1 is LNHNV and CDR2 is YYDKDF (reference sequence). The CDR3 runs 15 residues. Losses at the gene ends were 0 bases for V and 7 bases for J; bases not matched to a gene: 4. The CDR3 here is CATSRDSGSGNEQFF. As DNA, the CDR3 is TGTGCCACCAGCAGAGATAGCGGGAGTGGGAATGAGCAGTTCTTC.

Ten or more counts support this clonotype. The chain links TRBV20-1 to TRBJ2-3; TRBD2 matches at 11 bases. Germline V CDR1 and CDR2: DFQATT, SNEGSKA (reference sequence). V shed 5 bases, J shed 2 bases, and the junction held 6 bases outside the gene matches. CDR3 length: 15 amino acids. CDR3 coding DNA: TGCAGTGCTGTCGGGACTAGCGGATACACAGATACGCAGTATTTT. Protein product: CSAVGTSGYTDTQYF.

This clonotype has a handful of counts. The chain carries TRBV5-4 and TRBJ2-1; no reliable D call. The ends were cut back, 4 bases at V and 6 bases at J, with 8 bases in the middle. The length of the CDR3 is 12 residues. Germline CDR1 is SGHNT and CDR2 is YYREEE (reference sequence). CDR3: CASSLSLNEQFF. CDR3 nucleotides: TGTGCCAGCAGCCTTAGCCTCAATGAGCAGTTCTTC. The full variable domain, its missing parts supplied by reference TRBV5-4 and TRBJ2-1, is ETGVTQSPTHLIKTRGQQVTLRCSSQSGHNTVSWYQQALGQGPQFIFQYYREEENGRGNFPPRFSGLQFPNYSSELNVNALELDDSALYLCASSLSLNEQFFGPGTRLTVL.

This clonotype was counted between two and nine times. The V gene is TRBV5-1, the J gene TRBJ1-5, with TRBD1 matching 8 bases. The CDR3 is made up of 17 amino acids. The germline CDR1 and CDR2 sequences are SGHRS and YFSETQ. After removal of 4 bases from V and 0 bases from J, the junction contained 9 bases not matched to a gene. This CDR3 is CASSPGTGPYSNQPQHF. In DNA, the CDR3 is TGCGCCAGCAGCCCCGGGACAGGTCCTTATAGCAATCAGCCCCAGCATTTT.

The chain carries TRBV5-1 and TRBJ2-1; 12 positions match TRBD2. Losses at the gene ends were 0 bases for V and 7 bases for J; bases not matched to a gene: 5. This CDR3 is built from 16 residues. Germline CDR1 and CDR2: SGHRS and YFSETQ. The DNA of the CDR3 is TGCGCCAGCAGCTTGGCTTCCACTAGCGGGAGGAATGAGCAGTTCTTC. Amino acid sequence: CASSLASTSGRNEQFF.

This clonotype was seen a handful of times. This sequence joins TRBV20-1 and TRBJ2-3; TRBD2 aligns across 11 bases. Germline assignment: CDR1 DFQATT and CDR2 SNEGSKA (reference sequence). The CDR3 has 19 residues. V shed 1 base, J shed 0 bases, and the junction held 12 bases outside the gene matches. The CDR3 nucleotides read TGCAGTGCTAGAGTCGGGCTAGCGGGGGGTGCTACTAGCACAGATACGCAGTATTTT. Translation gives CSARVGLAGGATSTDTQYF.

As concerns this clonotype: This may come from a read error, since a much larger clone is one base off. This CDR3 is missing its conserved last phenylalanine or tryptophan, likely due to a read error. The rearrangement uses TRBV5-1 and TRBJ1-1; D is possibly TRBD1 (6 bases). Trimming removed 3 bases from V and 0 bases from J, with 12 bases in between. This CDR3 comprises 15 residues. Germline values: CDR1 SGHRS, CDR2 YFSETQ. The CDR3 nucleotides read TGCGCCAGCAGCTCCGGACAGACCATGAACACTGAAGCTTTCCTT. Encoded protein: CASSSGQTMNTEAFL.

Only a few counts were recorded for this clonotype. The chain combines TRBV29-1 with TRBJ2-5; D is unresolved. The V end was cut by 3 bases, the J end by 5 bases, with 7 bases between. CDR1 and CDR2 (germline): SQVTM, ANQGSEA. The CDR3 has 11 amino acids. This chain's CDR3 is CSVDPGETQYF. The CDR3 DNA reads as TGCAGCGTTGATCCTGGGGAGACCCAGTACTTC.

The chain uses TRBV28 and TRBJ1-3, with D uncertain. V was cut by 10 bases and J by 0 bases, with 7 bases left in between. Per germline, CDR1 MDHEN and CDR2 SYDVKM. CDR3 length equals 12 residues. The CDR3 bases are TGTGCCATATCACGCTCTGGAAACACCATATATTTT. Its translation is CAISRSGNTIYF.

This clonotype showed up just once. The rearrangement uses TRBV19 and TRBJ2-7; D may be TRBD2 (6 bases). This CDR3 region has 14 residues. V was cut by 3 bases and J by 0 bases, with 9 bases left in between. Germline CDR1 and CDR2: LNHDA and SQIVND (reference sequence). For the CDR3, the DNA is TGTGCCAGTAGTATGATGGGGGGCTCCTACGAGCAGTACTTC. Its protein product is CASSMMGGSYEQYF.

This clonotype appeared many times. The chain combines TRBV29-1 with TRBJ2-1; D remains unclear. Deletions cut 6 bases from V and 10 bases from J, with 13 bases between. Germline V gene sequence: CDR1 SQVTM, CDR2 ANQGSEA. The CDR3 spans 11 residues. CDR3 DNA: TGCAGCGTCAGAACCGGCAAGGAGCAGTTCTTC. Its protein is CSVRTGKEQFF.

Ten or more counts support this clonotype. The chain joins TRBV28 to TRBJ2-3; 9 bases agree with TRBD1. The germline V gene has CDR1 MDHEN and CDR2 SYDVKM. The CDR3 runs 15 residues. The ends lost 7 bases at V and 4 bases at J; junction bases unmatched: 9. The CDR3 reads CASNTGQGFSDTQYF. The CDR3 region has the DNA TGTGCCAGCAATACGGGACAGGGATTTTCAGATACGCAGTATTTT.

This clonotype was detected many times. The V gene is TRBV6-5, the J gene TRBJ2-5; unclear D gene. Germline V lookup: CDR1 MNHEY, CDR2 SVGAGI. The V end lost 2 bases, the J end lost 0 bases, and 16 bases lay between the germline ends. The CDR3 spans 17 residues. The CDR3 DNA is TGTGCCAGCAGTTACCTTGTTTGGGAAAAGTACCAAGAGACCCAGTACTTC. Translation gives CASSYLVWEKYQETQYF.

The sample holds many counts of this clonotype. The chain carries TRBV10-1 and TRBJ2-2; 7 positions match TRBD1. The junction had 5 bases not matched to a gene; V was cut back by 4 bases and J by 3 bases. Germline V lookup: CDR1 WNHNN, CDR2 SYGVQD (reference sequence). This CDR3 is built from 15 residues. The CDR3 reads CASSGGDRDTGELFF. In DNA form, the CDR3 reads TGCGCCAGCAGTGGGGGTGACAGGGACACCGGGGAGCTGTTTTTT.

This clonotype was observed a few times. A much larger clone lies a single base off, so this may be a read error. The rearrangement links TRBV7-9 to TRBJ2-3; 11 bases match TRBD2. The germline V gene has CDR1 SEHNR and CDR2 FQNEAQ (reference sequence). Germline trimming cut 5 bases from V and 6 bases from J; bases unmatched to any gene: 7. The length of the CDR3 is 15 residues. CDR3 DNA: TGTGCCAGCAGCCCACTAGCGGGAGCTTTTGATACGCAGTATTTT. Amino acids: CASSPLAGAFDTQYF.

This clonotype was found many times. The V gene is TRBV6-2 or TRBV6-3, the J gene TRBJ2-1, with D uncertain. CDR3 size: 13 residues. The V end lost 2 bases, the J end lost 5 bases, and 7 bases lay between the germline ends. Germline CDR1 reads MNHEY; CDR2 reads SVGEGT. CDR3 coding DNA: TGTGCCAGCAGTTACCGCCGAGACAATGAGCAGTTCTTC. Translated, it gives CASSYRRDNEQFF.